The next 5 T cell receptor beta chains were all read from a single sample in a study of blood T cell repertoires in COVID-19. Generated by immunoSEQ multiplex PCR, the TCRdb table keeps only in-frame clones and is missing some. The sample carries fewer than 250,000 clones, 65% to 85% recorded once. Sequences were obtained from peripheral blood. Receptors originate from a human donor in a cohort sampled during active COVID-19.

The chain carries TRBV9 and TRBJ2-3; possibly TRBD2 for D (5 bases). Germline CDR1 and CDR2: SGDLS and YYNGEE. V lost 3 bases to trimming and J lost 0 bases, with 17 bases between them. CDR3 length: 17 amino acids. The CDR3 sequence: CASSAKAWGDSTDTQYF. As DNA, the CDR3 is TGTGCCAGCAGCGCTAAGGCCTGGGGAGATAGCACAGATACGCAGTATTTT.

The chain joins TRBV2 to TRBJ2-1; D gene unclear. The germline V gene has CDR1 SNHLY and CDR2 FYNNEI. The CDR3 has 13 residues. V was clipped by 7 bases and J by 4 bases, with 11 bases between them. The CDR3 loop is CASIGQIYNEQFF. In DNA, the CDR3 is TGTGCCAGCATCGGTCAAATATACAATGAGCAGTTCTTC. The whole variable domain, remainder taken from reference TRBV2 and TRBJ2-1, is EPEVTQTPSHQVTQMGQEVILRCVPISNHLYFYWYRQILGQKVEFLVSFYNNEISEKSEIFDDQFSVERPDGSNFTLKIRSTKLEDSAMYFCASIGQIYNEQFFGPGTRLTVL.

The V call is TRBV19, the J call TRBJ2-5; 7 bases match TRBD1. Per the germline V gene, CDR1 is LNHDA and CDR2 is SQIVND (reference sequence). The CDR3 runs to 16 residues. The J segment lost 4 bases and the V segment lost 5 bases, leaving 13 bases of the junction unmatched. CDR3 in amino acids: CASSDGHRGLTETQYF. The CDR3 region has the DNA TGTGCCAGTAGTGATGGTCACAGGGGCTTAACAGAGACCCAGTACTTC.

V usage is TRBV2 and J usage is TRBJ1-5, with TRBD1 as a possible D gene (6 bases). From germline, CDR1 is SNHLY and CDR2 FYNNEI. With 3 bases removed from V and 5 bases from J, the gap between germline ends came to 14 bases. The CDR3 is 15 amino acids. The CDR3 here is CASSESRAGDQPQHF. In nucleotides, the CDR3 is TGTGCCAGCAGTGAGAGTAGGGCAGGGGATCAGCCCCAGCATTTT.

This chain uses TRBV11-1 with TRBJ2-5; 8 bases map to TRBD1. J gave up 5 bases and V 5 bases, and 7 bases lay outside the gene matches. Germline V gene data show CDR1 as SGHAT and CDR2 as FQDESV (reference sequence). This CDR3 contains 14 residues. Written as DNA, the CDR3 is TGTGCCAGCAGCCCAGGGGGCTCCGGGGAGACCCAGTACTTC. Translating gives CASSPGGSGETQYF.